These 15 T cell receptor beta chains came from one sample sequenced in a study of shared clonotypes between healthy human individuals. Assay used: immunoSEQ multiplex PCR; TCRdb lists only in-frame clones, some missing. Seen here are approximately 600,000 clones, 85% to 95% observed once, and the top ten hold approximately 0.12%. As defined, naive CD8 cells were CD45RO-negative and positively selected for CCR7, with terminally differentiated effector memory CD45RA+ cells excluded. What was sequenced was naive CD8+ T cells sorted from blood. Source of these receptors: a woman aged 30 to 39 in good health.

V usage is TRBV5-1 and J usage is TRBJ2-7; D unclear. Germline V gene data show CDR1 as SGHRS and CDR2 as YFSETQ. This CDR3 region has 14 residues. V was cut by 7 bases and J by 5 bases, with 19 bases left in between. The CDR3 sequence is CASCGGNRLDEQYF. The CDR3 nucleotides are TGCGCCAGCTGCGGTGGGAATAGGCTTGACGAGCAGTACTTC.

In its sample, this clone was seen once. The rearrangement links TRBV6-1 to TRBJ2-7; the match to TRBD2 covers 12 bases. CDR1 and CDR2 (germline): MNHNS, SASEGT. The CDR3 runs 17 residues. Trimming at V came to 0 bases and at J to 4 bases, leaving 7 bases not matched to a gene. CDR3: CASSEARTSGRPYEQYF. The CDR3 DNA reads TGTGCCAGCAGTGAAGCGCGCACTAGCGGGAGGCCTTACGAGCAGTACTTC.

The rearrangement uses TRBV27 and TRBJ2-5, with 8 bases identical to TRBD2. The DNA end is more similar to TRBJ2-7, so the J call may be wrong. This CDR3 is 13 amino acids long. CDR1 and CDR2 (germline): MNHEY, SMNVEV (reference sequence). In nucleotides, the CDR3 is TGTGCCACCATTAAAGCGGGAGAAGACGAGCAGTACTTC. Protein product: CATIKAGEDEQYF.

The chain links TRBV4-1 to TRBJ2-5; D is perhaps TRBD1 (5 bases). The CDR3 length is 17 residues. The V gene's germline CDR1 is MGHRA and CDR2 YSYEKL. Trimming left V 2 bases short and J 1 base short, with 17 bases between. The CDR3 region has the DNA TGCGCCAGCAGCCAATTCTCCCCTCCCGACAGCCAAGAGACCCAGTACTTC. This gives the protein CASSQFSPPDSQETQYF.

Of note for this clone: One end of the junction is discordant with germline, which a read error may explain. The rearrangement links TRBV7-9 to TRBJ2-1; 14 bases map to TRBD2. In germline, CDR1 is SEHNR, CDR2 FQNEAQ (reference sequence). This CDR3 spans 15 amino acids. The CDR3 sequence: CASTLGTSGSNEQFF. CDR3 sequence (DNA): TGTGCCAGCACCTTAGGGACTAGCGGGAGCAATGAGCAGTTCTTC.

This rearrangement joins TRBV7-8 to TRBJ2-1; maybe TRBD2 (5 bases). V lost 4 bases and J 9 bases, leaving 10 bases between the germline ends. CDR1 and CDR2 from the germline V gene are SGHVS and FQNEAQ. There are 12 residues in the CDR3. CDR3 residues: CASSYRTGEQFF. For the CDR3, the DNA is TGTGCCAGCAGCTATAGGACTGGTGAGCAGTTCTTC.

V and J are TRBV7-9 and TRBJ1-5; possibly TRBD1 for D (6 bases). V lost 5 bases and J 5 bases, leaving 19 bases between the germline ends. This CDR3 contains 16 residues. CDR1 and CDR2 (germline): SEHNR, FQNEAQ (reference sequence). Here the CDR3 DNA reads TGTGCCAGCAGCCACACGACAGGAACCATCGATCAGCCCCAGCATTTT. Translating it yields CASSHTTGTIDQPQHF.

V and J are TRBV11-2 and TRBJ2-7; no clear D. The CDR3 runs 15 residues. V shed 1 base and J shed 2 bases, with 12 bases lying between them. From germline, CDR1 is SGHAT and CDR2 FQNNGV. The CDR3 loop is CASSLGVGSTYEQYF. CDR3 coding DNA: TGTGCCAGCAGCTTAGGAGTCGGCAGCACCTACGAGCAGTACTTC. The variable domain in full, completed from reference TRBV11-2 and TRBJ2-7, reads EAGVAQSPRYKIIEKRQSVAFWCNPISGHATLYWYQQILGQGPKLLIQFQNNGVVDDSQLPKDRFSAERLKGVDSTLKIQPAKLEDSAVYLCASSLGVGSTYEQYFGPGTRLTVT.

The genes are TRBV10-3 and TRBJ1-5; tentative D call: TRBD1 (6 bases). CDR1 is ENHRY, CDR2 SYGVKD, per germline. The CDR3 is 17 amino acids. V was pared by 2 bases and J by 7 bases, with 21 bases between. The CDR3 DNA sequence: TGTGCCATCAGTGAGGTCTCGGGGAGCAGGGGAGACCAGCCCCAGCATTTT. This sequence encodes CAISEVSGSRGDQPQHF.

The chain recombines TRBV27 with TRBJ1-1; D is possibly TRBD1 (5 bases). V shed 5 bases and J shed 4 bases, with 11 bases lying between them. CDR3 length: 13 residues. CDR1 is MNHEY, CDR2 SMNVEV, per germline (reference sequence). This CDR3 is CASSASGTTEAFF. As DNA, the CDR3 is TGTGCCAGCAGTGCCAGCGGGACCACTGAAGCTTTCTTT.

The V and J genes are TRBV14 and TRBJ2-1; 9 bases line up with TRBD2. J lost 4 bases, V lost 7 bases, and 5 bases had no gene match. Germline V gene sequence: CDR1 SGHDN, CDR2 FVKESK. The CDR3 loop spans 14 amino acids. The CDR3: CASMSAGGYNEQFF. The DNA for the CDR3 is TGTGCCAGCATGTCGGCGGGAGGGTACAATGAGCAGTTCTTC.

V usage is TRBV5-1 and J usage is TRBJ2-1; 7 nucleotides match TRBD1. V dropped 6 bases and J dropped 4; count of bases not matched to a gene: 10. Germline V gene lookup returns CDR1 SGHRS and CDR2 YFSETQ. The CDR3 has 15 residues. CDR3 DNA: TGCGCCAGCACCCTATACAGGGGACAATACAATGAGCAGTTCTTC. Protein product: CASTLYRGQYNEQFF.

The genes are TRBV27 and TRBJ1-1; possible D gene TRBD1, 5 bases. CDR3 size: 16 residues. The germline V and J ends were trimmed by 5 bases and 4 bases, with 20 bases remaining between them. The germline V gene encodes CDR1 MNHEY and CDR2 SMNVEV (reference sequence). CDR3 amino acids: CASSLSPPRGGTEAFF. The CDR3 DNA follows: TGTGCCAGCAGTCTGTCACCTCCTCGGGGGGGCACTGAAGCTTTCTTT.

The CDR3 loop is CASSLGGTTYEQYF. The CDR3 DNA is TGTGCCAGCAGCTTAGGAGGCACGACCTACGAGCAGTACTTC. The V and J genes are TRBV7-9 and TRBJ2-7, with D unresolved. V lost 1 base, J lost 2 bases, and 9 bases lay in between. Germline CDR1 is SEHNR and CDR2 is FQNEAQ (reference sequence). This CDR3 has 14 residues.

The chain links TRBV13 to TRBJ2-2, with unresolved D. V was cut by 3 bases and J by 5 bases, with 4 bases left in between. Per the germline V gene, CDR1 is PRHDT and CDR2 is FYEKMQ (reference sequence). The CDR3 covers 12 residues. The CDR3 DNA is TGTGCCAGCAGCTTCAGAACCGGGGAGCTGTTTTTT. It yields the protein CASSFRTGELFF.